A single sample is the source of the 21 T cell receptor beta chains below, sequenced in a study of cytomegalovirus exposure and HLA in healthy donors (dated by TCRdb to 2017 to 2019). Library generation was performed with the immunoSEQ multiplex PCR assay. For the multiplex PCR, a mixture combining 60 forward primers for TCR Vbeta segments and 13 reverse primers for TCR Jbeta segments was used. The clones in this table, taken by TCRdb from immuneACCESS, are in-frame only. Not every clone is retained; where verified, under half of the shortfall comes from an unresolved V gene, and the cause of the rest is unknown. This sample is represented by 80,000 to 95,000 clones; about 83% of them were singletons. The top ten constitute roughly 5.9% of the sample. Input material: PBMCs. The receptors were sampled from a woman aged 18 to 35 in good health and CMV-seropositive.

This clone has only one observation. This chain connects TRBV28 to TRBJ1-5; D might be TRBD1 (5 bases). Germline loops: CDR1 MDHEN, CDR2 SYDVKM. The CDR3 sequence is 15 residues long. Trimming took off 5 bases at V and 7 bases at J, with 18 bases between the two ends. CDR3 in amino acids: CASSPPSGAHQPQHF. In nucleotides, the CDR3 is TGTGCCAGCAGTCCCCCGAGTGGGGCTCACCAGCCCCAGCATTTT.

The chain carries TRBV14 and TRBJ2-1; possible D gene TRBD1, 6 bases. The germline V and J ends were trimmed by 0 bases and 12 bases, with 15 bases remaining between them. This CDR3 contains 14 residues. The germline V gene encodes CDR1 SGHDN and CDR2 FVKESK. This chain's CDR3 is CASSQDSQGHGQFF. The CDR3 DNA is TGTGCCAGCAGCCAAGATTCGCAGGGGCACGGGCAGTTCTTC.

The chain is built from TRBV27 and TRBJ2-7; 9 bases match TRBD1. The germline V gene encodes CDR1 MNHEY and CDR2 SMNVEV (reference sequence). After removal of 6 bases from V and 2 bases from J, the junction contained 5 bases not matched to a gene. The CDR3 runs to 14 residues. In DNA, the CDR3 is TGTGCCAGCAGGGAACAGGGGGCCGCCTACGAGCAGTACTTC. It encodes CASREQGAAYEQYF.

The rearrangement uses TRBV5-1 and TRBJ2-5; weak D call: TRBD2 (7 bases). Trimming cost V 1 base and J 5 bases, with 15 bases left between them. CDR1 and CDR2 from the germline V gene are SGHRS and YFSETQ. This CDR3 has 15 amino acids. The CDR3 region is CASSLYSRGGETQYF. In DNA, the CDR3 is TGCGCCAGCAGCTTGTACTCCAGGGGAGGGGAGACCCAGTACTTC. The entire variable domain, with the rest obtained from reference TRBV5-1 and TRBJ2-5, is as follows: KAGVTQTPRYLIKTRGQQVTLSCSPISGHRSVSWYQQTPGQGLQFLFEYFSETQRNKGNFPGRFSGRQFSNSRSEMNVSTLELGDSALYLCASSLYSRGGETQYFGPGTRLLVL.

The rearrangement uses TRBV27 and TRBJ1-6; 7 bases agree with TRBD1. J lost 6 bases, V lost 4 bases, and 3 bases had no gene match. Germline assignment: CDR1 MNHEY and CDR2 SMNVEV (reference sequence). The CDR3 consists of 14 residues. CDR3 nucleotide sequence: TGTGCCAGCAGTTGGGGACAGACTAATTCACCCCTCCACTTT. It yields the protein CASSWGQTNSPLHF.

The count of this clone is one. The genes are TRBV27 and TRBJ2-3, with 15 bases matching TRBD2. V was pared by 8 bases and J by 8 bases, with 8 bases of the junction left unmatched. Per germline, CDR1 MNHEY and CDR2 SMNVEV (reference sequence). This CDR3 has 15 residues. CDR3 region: CASRQGLAGGPTQYF. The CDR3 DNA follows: TGTGCCAGCCGTCAAGGACTAGCGGGAGGGCCTACGCAGTATTTT.

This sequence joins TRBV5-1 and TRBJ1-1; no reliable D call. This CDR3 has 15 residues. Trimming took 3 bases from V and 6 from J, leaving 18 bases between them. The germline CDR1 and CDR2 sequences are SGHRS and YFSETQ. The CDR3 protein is CASSWDLAGGSEAFF. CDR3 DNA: TGCGCCAGCAGCTGGGATCTGGCGGGAGGCTCTGAAGCTTTCTTT. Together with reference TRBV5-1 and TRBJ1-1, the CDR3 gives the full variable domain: KAGVTQTPRYLIKTRGQQVTLSCSPISGHRSVSWYQQTPGQGLQFLFEYFSETQRNKGNFPGRFSGRQFSNSRSEMNVSTLELGDSALYLCASSWDLAGGSEAFFGQGTRLTVV.

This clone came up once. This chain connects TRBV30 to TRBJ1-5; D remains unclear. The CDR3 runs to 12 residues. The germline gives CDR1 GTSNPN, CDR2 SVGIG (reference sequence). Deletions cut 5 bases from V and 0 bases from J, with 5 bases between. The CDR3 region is CAWADSNQPQHF. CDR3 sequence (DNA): TGTGCCTGGGCAGATAGCAATCAGCCCCAGCATTTT.

The CDR3 region has the DNA TGTGCCAGCAGTTACTCCGGGGGGGCAGACTACGAGCAGTACTTC. It translates to CASSYSGGADYEQYF. The V call is TRBV6-6, the J call TRBJ2-7; the match to TRBD2 covers 8 bases. The V gene end was trimmed by 0 bases and the J gene end by 3 bases; junction bases not matched to a gene: 4. CDR3 length: 15 amino acids. Germline CDR1 is MNHNY and CDR2 is SVGAGI (reference sequence).

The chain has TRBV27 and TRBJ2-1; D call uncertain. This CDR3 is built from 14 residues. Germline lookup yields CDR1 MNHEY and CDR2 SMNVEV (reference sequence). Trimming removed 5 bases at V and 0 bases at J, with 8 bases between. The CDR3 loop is CASSSWSSYNEQFF. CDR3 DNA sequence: TGTGCCAGCAGTAGTTGGAGCTCCTACAATGAGCAGTTCTTC.

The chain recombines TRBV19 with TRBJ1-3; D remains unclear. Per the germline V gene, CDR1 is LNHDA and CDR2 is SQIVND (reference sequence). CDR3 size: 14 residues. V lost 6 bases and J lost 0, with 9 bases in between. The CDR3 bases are TGTGCCAGTAGGCTCACTAGCTCTGGAAACACCATATATTTT. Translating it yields CASRLTSSGNTIYF.

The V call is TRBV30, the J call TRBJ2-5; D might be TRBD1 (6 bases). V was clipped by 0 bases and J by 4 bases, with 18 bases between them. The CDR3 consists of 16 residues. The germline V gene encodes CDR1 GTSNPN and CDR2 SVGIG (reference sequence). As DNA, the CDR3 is TGTGCCTGGAGTGTCAGTAGGGGGAAGAGGGGAGAGACCCAGTACTTC. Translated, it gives CAWSVSRGKRGETQYF.

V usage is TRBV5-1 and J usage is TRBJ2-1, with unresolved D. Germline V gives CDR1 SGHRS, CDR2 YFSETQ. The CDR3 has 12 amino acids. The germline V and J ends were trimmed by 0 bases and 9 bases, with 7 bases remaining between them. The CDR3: CASSLGEFEQFF. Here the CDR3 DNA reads TGCGCCAGCAGCTTGGGTGAGTTTGAGCAGTTCTTC. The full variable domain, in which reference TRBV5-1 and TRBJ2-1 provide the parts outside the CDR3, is KAGVTQTPRYLIKTRGQQVTLSCSPISGHRSVSWYQQTPGQGLQFLFEYFSETQRNKGNFPGRFSGRQFSNSRSEMNVSTLELGDSALYLCASSLGEFEQFFGPGTRLTVL.

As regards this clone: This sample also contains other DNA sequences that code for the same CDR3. CDR3 region: CASSYSTSGGLEQYF. CDR3 coding DNA: TGTGCCAGCAGTTACTCGACTAGCGGGGGCCTCGAGCAGTACTTC. The rearrangement uses TRBV6-6 and TRBJ2-7; 12 nucleotides agree with TRBD2. The germline V gene encodes CDR1 MNHNY and CDR2 SVGAGI (reference sequence). The CDR3 is made up of 15 amino acids. Trimming took 0 bases from V and 6 from J; bases not matched to a gene: 3.

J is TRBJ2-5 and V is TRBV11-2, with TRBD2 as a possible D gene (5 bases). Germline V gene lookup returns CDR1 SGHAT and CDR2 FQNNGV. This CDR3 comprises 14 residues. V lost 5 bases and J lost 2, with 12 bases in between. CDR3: CASSPGLAQETQYF. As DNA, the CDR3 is TGTGCCAGCAGCCCAGGACTCGCTCAAGAGACCCAGTACTTC.

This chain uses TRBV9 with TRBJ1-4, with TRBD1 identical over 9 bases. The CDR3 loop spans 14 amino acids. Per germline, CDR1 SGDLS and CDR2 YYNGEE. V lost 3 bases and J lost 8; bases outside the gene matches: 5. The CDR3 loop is CASSGGTGREKLFF. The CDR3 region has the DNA TGTGCCAGCAGCGGGGGGACAGGGAGAGAAAAACTGTTTTTT. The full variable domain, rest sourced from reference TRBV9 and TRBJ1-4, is DSGVTQTPKHLITATGQRVTLRCSPRSGDLSVYWYQQSLDQGLQFLIQYYNGEERAKGNILERFSAQQFPDLHSELNLSSLELGDSALYFCASSGGTGREKLFFGSGTQLSVL.

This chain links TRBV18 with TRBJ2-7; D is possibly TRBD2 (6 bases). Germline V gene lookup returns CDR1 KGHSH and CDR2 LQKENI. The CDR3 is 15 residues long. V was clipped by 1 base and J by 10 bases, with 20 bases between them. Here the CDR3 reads CASSPLGGDGDAQYF. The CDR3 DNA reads TGTGCCAGCTCACCACTCGGGGGAGACGGAGACGCCCAGTACTTC.

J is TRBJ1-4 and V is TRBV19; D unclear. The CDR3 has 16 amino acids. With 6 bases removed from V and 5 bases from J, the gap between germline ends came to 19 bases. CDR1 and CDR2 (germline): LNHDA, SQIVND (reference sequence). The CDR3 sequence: CASSGGLLAINEKLFF. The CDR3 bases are TGTGCCAGTAGCGGAGGATTGCTGGCAATAAATGAAAAACTGTTTTTT.

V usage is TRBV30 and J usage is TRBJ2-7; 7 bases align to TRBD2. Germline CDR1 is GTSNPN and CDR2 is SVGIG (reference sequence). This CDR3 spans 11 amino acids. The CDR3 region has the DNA TGTTCCCACGGGGGGACCTACGAGCAGTACTTC. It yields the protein CSHGGTYEQYF.

CDR3 amino acids: CASSLGVRDRGDEQYF. CDR3 bases: TGCGCCAGCAGCTTGGGGGTCCGGGACAGGGGCGACGAGCAGTACTTC. This chain links TRBV5-1 with TRBJ2-7; TRBD1 matches at 10 bases. The CDR3 is 16 amino acids. CDR1 is SGHRS and CDR2 is YFSETQ in the germline V gene. V lost 0 bases and J lost 5; bases outside the gene matches: 8.

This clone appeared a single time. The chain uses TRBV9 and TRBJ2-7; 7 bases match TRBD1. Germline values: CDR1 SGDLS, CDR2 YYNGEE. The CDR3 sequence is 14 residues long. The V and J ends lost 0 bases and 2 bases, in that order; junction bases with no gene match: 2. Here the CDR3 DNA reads TGTGCCAGCAGCGTAGGGACAGGCGCCTACGAGCAGTACTTC. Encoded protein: CASSVGTGAYEQYF.